Below are 26 T cell receptor beta chains sequenced from a single sample in a study of vaccination effects on CD4 cells after COVID-19. The assay was immunoSEQ multiplex PCR, and TCRdb's table has in-frame clones only and misses some. The sample shows fewer than 75,000 clones, approximately 80% of them seen only once. No cognate antigen is known for these TCRs. Following culture for more than 9 days, CD4+ T cells were isolated. The input for sequencing was CD4+ T cells from PBMCs cultured without peptide, taken before COVID-19 vaccination. Receptor source: a human donor who received a COVID-19 vaccine.

The gene calls are TRBV18 and TRBJ1-2; 7 positions match TRBD1. The ends lost 5 bases at V and 4 bases at J; junction bases unmatched: 4. CDR1 is KGHSH and CDR2 is LQKENI in the germline V gene. This CDR3 is 13 amino acids long. The CDR3 nucleotides read TGTGCCAGCTCATCCGGACAGGCCTATGGCTACACCTTC. It codes for CASSSGQAYGYTF.

V is TRBV6-5 and J is TRBJ1-6; 7 positions agree with TRBD1. The CDR3 spans 14 residues. Per germline, CDR1 MNHEY and CDR2 SVGAGI. The V and J ends lost 8 bases and 6 bases, in that order; junction bases with no gene match: 7. CDR3 sequence: CASSYGTANSPLHF. CDR3 in DNA: TGTGCCAGCTCCTACGGGACAGCTAATTCACCCCTCCACTTT.

This chain connects TRBV3-1 (or the pseudogene TRBV3-2) to TRBJ1-5; D remains ambiguous. CDR1 is LGHDT, CDR2 YNNKEL, per germline (reference sequence). The CDR3 is 15 residues long. The V and J ends lost 1 base and 2 bases respectively, with 9 bases between them. In nucleotides, the CDR3 is TGTGCCAGCAGCCAAGGACCGGTGGGCAATCAGCCCCAGCATTTT. Translated: CASSQGPVGNQPQHF.

The genes are TRBV5-6 and TRBJ2-1, with D possibly matching TRBD2 (5 bases). The length of the CDR3 is 15 residues. Germline assignment: CDR1 SGHDT and CDR2 YYEEEE. Trimming removed 2 bases at V and 6 bases at J, with 15 bases between. CDR3 sequence (DNA): TGTGCCAGCAGCTTAAGGCGCGTTGCGGGCAATGAGCAGTTCTTC. The encoded protein is CASSLRRVAGNEQFF.

The chain is built from TRBV18 and TRBJ2-5, with D perhaps given as TRBD1 or TRBD2 (5 bases each). This CDR3 has 14 residues. Germline V lookup: CDR1 KGHSH, CDR2 LQKENI. Trimming stripped 2 bases from V and 4 bases from J, with 11 bases between. The CDR3 DNA is TGTGCCAGCTCACCATTTGGGGGTTTAGAGACCCAGTACTTC. The encoded protein is CASSPFGGLETQYF.

This clone was detected a few times. The V and J genes are TRBV29-1 and TRBJ1-2; possible D gene TRBD1, 6 bases. The V and J ends lost 5 bases and 8 bases respectively, with 18 bases between them. Germline lookup yields CDR1 SQVTM and CDR2 ANQGSEA. The CDR3 is 13 amino acids. The CDR3 sequence is CSVRDTGPRGYTF. The CDR3 DNA sequence: TGCAGCGTTCGGGACACAGGCCCCAGGGGCTACACCTTC.

The chain carries TRBV7-6 and TRBJ2-2, with D perhaps matching TRBD1 (5 bases). The CDR3 runs to 16 residues. Looked up from germline, CDR1 is SGHVS and CDR2 is FNYEAQ. The ends were cut back, 6 bases at V and 0 bases at J, with 14 bases in the middle. CDR3: CASSPDSTANTGELFF. CDR3 DNA: TGTGCCAGCAGTCCTGACAGCACCGCGAACACCGGGGAGCTGTTTTTT.

The chain is built from TRBV12-3 or TRBV12-4 and TRBJ2-1; TRBD1 matches at 8 bases. The CDR3 has 13 amino acids. The junction had 3 bases not matched to a gene; V was cut back by 3 bases and J by 8 bases. The CDR3 DNA follows: TGTGCCAGCAGTTTCTCGACAGGGGATGAGCAGTTCTTC. This codes for CASSFSTGDEQFF.

This clone came up a few times. This CDR3 is CAWIGLGGEADYGYTF. The CDR3, as DNA: TGTGCCTGGATTGGCTTAGGAGGGGAGGCCGACTATGGCTACACCTTC. The chain is built from TRBV30 and TRBJ1-2; possible D gene TRBD1, 5 bases. Trimming cost V 4 bases and J 3 bases, with 21 bases left between them. Per the germline V gene, CDR1 is GTSNPN and CDR2 is SVGIG (reference sequence). This CDR3 is built from 16 residues.

This clone was counted only a few times. V gene TRBV3-1 (or the pseudogene TRBV3-2) combines with J gene TRBJ1-3; D call uncertain. This CDR3 comprises 15 residues. Trimming left V 2 bases short and J 0 bases short, with 8 bases between. Germline V gene lookup returns CDR1 LGHDT and CDR2 YNNKEL (reference sequence). CDR3: CASSQQTSSGNTIYF. The CDR3 DNA reads as TGTGCCAGCAGCCAACAGACCAGCTCTGGAAACACCATATATTTT.

This clone has more than one count but fewer than ten. The CDR3 here is CASRLGQPNNSPLHF. The CDR3, as DNA: TGCGCCAGCAGACTAGGACAGCCCAATAATTCACCCCTCCACTTT. The rearrangement uses TRBV5-1 and TRBJ1-6, with D tentatively TRBD1 (6 bases). V dropped 5 bases and J dropped 5 bases, with 14 bases sitting between them. Germline-derived CDR1 and CDR2 are SGHRS and YFSETQ. The CDR3 runs 15 residues.

V usage is TRBV2 and J usage is TRBJ2-2; no clear D. CDR1 is SNHLY and CDR2 is FYNNEI in the germline V gene. The CDR3 loop spans 13 amino acids. V was clipped by 4 bases and J by 4 bases, with 7 bases between them. The CDR3: CASSVSGTGELFF. DNA for the CDR3: TGTGCCAGCAGTGTATCAGGCACCGGGGAGCTGTTTTTT.

The gene calls are TRBV21-1 and TRBJ2-1; TRBD1, the table's D call, lacks a check against the DNA. TRBV21-1 is a pseudogene. CDR3 length: 15 amino acids. The CDR3 nucleotides read TGTGCCAGCAGCGTCCGGGACAGGGTGGACAATGAGCAGTTCTTC. Translating gives CASSVRDRVDNEQFF.

CDR3 residues: CASRNRASRANVLTF. CDR3 coding DNA: TGTGCCAGCAGGAACAGGGCTTCGCGGGCCAACGTCCTGACTTTC. The chain couples TRBV6-5 to TRBJ2-6, with D possibly matching TRBD1 (6 bases). CDR3 length: 15 amino acids. Germline assignment: CDR1 MNHEY and CDR2 SVGAGI. With 6 bases removed from V and 5 bases from J, the gap between germline ends came to 14 bases.

The gene calls are TRBV5-8 and TRBJ1-4, with D perhaps TRBD1 (5 bases). Germline V gives CDR1 SGHTS, CDR2 YDEGEE. The CDR3 is 14 residues long. V dropped 2 bases and J dropped 4 bases, with 9 bases sitting between them. CDR3 nucleotides: TGTGCCAGCAGCTTCCGGGACGGTAATGAAAAACTGTTTTTT. Protein product: CASSFRDGNEKLFF.

The V gene is TRBV18, the J gene TRBJ2-6, with 9 bases matching TRBD1. This CDR3 region has 17 residues. V gave up 2 bases and J gave up 3 bases; unmatched junction bases: 5. Per germline, CDR1 KGHSH and CDR2 LQKENI. The chain's CDR3 is CASSPGTGSGGANVLTF. CDR3 bases: TGTGCCAGCTCACCAGGGACAGGGAGTGGTGGGGCCAACGTCCTGACTTTC.

The chain links TRBV5-1 to TRBJ2-7, with D perhaps TRBD1 (7 bases). Germline CDR1 SGHRS, CDR2 YFSETQ. The V and J ends lost 5 bases and 7 bases respectively, with 16 bases between them. This CDR3 has 13 amino acids. The CDR3 here is CASRAGQTGEQYV. CDR3 nucleotides: TGCGCCAGCAGGGCGGGACAGACTGGAGAGCAGTACGTC.

The rearrangement links TRBV6-2 or TRBV6-3 to TRBJ2-7; no firm D call. With 0 bases removed from V and 2 bases from J, the gap between germline ends came to 11 bases. Germline CDR1 MNHEY, CDR2 SVGEGT. The CDR3 loop spans 15 amino acids. CDR3 region: CASSYSTRVPYEQYV. CDR3 DNA sequence: TGTGCCAGCAGTTACTCGACACGGGTTCCCTACGAGCAGTACGTC.

The chain joins TRBV23-1 to TRBJ2-1; D is perhaps TRBD1 (5 bases). TRBV23-1 qualifies as an ORF whose function is uncertain. The CDR3 loop spans 17 amino acids. V lost 6 bases and J lost 0, with 18 bases in between. CDR3 residues: CASSPEQARSSYNEQFF. CDR3 nucleotide sequence: TGCGCCAGCAGCCCGGAACAGGCGAGGAGCTCCTACAATGAGCAGTTCTTC.

The chain has TRBV24-1 and TRBJ1-5; D ambiguous. Trimming cost V 5 bases and J 7 bases, with 11 bases left between them. Per the germline V gene, CDR1 is KGHDR and CDR2 is SFDVKD. The CDR3 spans 13 residues. CDR3 nucleotides: TGTGCCACCAGTGGGGGAGGTCGGCAGCCCCAGCATTTT. It translates to CATSGGGRQPQHF.

V usage is TRBV19 and J usage is TRBJ1-5, with a possible D match to TRBD1 (5 bases). CDR3 size: 14 residues. The V end lost 7 bases, the J end lost 5 bases, and 15 bases lay between the germline ends. Looked up from germline, CDR1 is LNHDA and CDR2 is SQIVND (reference sequence). The CDR3 coding sequence is TGTGCCAGTAAGAGGGGAGACAACTATCAGCCCCAGCATTTT. It yields the protein CASKRGDNYQPQHF.

J is TRBJ1-3 and V is TRBV6-5; unclear D gene. Germline CDR1 reads MNHEY; CDR2 reads SVGAGI. V gave up 6 bases and J gave up 0 bases, with 12 bases separating them. There are 15 residues in the CDR3. Here the CDR3 reads CASSPALNSGNTIYF. Written as DNA, the CDR3 is TGTGCCAGCAGCCCCGCCCTAAACTCTGGAAACACCATATATTTT.

The gene calls are TRBV6-5 and TRBJ1-6; D is undetermined. V was clipped by 6 bases and J by 5 bases, with 8 bases between them. Germline values: CDR1 MNHEY, CDR2 SVGAGI. This CDR3 is 13 amino acids long. The CDR3 DNA follows: TGTGCCAGCAGAGGGATTAATAATTCACCCCTCCACTTT. Translated, it gives CASRGINNSPLHF.

The chain is built from TRBV6-5 and TRBJ1-4; 8 bases match TRBD1. CDR1 is MNHEY, CDR2 SVGAGI, per germline. This CDR3 region has 16 residues. Germline trimming cut 4 bases from V and 8 bases from J; bases unmatched to any gene: 12. In DNA, the CDR3 is TGTGCCAGCAGTTTTTACAGCGGACAGGGCTGGGAAAAACTGTTTTTT. Protein product: CASSFYSGQGWEKLFF.

The rearrangement uses TRBV30 and TRBJ1-1; D is uncertain. The germline V gene has CDR1 GTSNPN and CDR2 SVGIG (reference sequence). V lost 2 bases and J lost 2, with 6 bases in between. The CDR3 runs 12 residues. The CDR3: CAWSRTNTEAFF. The CDR3 DNA is TGTGCCTGGAGTCGGACTAACACTGAAGCTTTCTTT.

The chain employs TRBV24-1 and TRBJ1-2, with D uncertain. Germline CDR1 reads KGHDR; CDR2 reads SFDVKD. Deletions cut 0 bases from V and 8 bases from J, with 15 bases between. The CDR3 is 15 residues long. In DNA form, the CDR3 reads TGTGCCACCAGTGATTTGCCCGGACCCTCCTCGGGCTACACCTTC. This encodes CATSDLPGPSSGYTF.